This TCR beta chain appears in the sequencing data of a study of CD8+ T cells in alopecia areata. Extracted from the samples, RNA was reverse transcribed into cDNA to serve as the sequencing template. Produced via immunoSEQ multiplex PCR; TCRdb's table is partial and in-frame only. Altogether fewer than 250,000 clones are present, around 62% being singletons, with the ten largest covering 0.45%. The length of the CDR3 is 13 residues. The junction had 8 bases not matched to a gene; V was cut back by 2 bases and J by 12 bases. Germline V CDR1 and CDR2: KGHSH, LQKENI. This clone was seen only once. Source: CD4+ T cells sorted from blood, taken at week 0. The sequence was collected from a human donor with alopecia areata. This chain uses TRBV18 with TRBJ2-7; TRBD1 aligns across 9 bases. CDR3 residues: CASSPEGQGIRYF. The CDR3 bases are TGTGCCAGCTCACCAGAAGGACAGGGGATTAGGTACTTC.